The next 27 T cell receptor beta chains were all read from a single sample in a study of brain metastases from non-small cell lung cancer. Sequenced by immunoSEQ multiplex PCR; TCRdb stores in-frame clones only, minus some. The data hold 2,000 to 2,500 clones, with 84% observed a single time. Material for sequencing was primary lung tumor tissue. These receptors were obtained from a donor aged 40 or older with non-small cell lung cancer.

This chain uses TRBV19 with TRBJ1-5; D gene unclear. Trimming removed 7 bases from V and 0 bases from J, with 19 bases in between. Germline V gene sequence: CDR1 LNHDA, CDR2 SQIVND (reference sequence). The CDR3 is made up of 17 amino acids. The CDR3 nucleotides are TGTGCCAGTAACCCAGGCCTCGGCCCCCCTAGCAATCAGCCCCAGCATTTT. Its translation: CASNPGLGPPSNQPQHF.

The chain joins TRBV6-2 or TRBV6-3 to TRBJ2-3; D remains unclear. CDR1 is MNHEY and CDR2 is SVGEGT in the germline V gene. The length of the CDR3 is 18 residues. Trimming cost V 2 bases and J 2 bases, with 20 bases left between them. CDR3 sequence: CASSYLSNNGPYTDTQYF. The CDR3 DNA reads TGTGCCAGCAGTTACCTCTCTAATAACGGACCATACACAGATACGCAGTATTTT.

This clone was picked up one time. This chain uses TRBV28 with TRBJ2-7; D remains unclear. With 5 bases removed from V and 3 bases from J, the gap between germline ends came to 8 bases. This CDR3 contains 12 residues. Germline-derived CDR1 and CDR2 are MDHEN and SYDVKM. The CDR3 sequence is CASSRLGYEQYF. The CDR3 region has the DNA TGTGCCAGCAGTCGCCTGGGCTACGAGCAGTACTTC.

The V call is TRBV6-5, the J call TRBJ1-2; D uncertain. Germline CDR1 and CDR2: MNHEY and SVGAGI. Between the trimmed V and J ends, which lost 2 bases and 4 bases, there was a span of 14 bases. This CDR3 has 15 amino acids. DNA of the CDR3: TGTGCCAGCAGTTACGGTGAGGGCGCAGCCTATGGCTACACCTTC. Amino acid sequence: CASSYGEGAAYGYTF.

This chain connects TRBV7-9 to TRBJ2-2; 7 bases align to TRBD1. Trimming took 8 bases from V and 6 from J; bases not matched to a gene: 15. From germline, CDR1 is SEHNR and CDR2 FQNEAQ (reference sequence). The CDR3 length is 16 residues. The CDR3 DNA reads as TGTGCCAGCGAAGGGGGCGCCAACGGAAAAGCCGGGGAGCTGTTTTTT. It codes for CASEGGANGKAGELFF.

This clone was detected only once. The V gene is TRBV6-2 or TRBV6-3, the J gene TRBJ2-7, with no clear D. This CDR3 has 11 residues. Between the trimmed V and J ends, which lost 6 bases and 5 bases, there was a span of 8 bases. Germline V lookup: CDR1 MNHEY, CDR2 SVGEGT. DNA of the CDR3: TGTGCCAGCAGCCTAAGGGACGAGCAGTACTTC. It translates to CASSLRDEQYF.

The chain uses TRBV7-6 and TRBJ2-1; perhaps TRBD1 as D (6 bases). Germline CDR1 is SGHVS and CDR2 is FNYEAQ. CDR3 length: 12 residues. With 1 base removed from V and 10 bases from J, the gap between germline ends came to 8 bases. The CDR3 nucleotides are TGTGCCAGCAGCTTAGGCACAGGGGAGCAGTTCTTC. Its translation: CASSLGTGEQFF. Based on the CDR3 plus reference TRBV7-6 and TRBJ2-1, the full variable domain is GAGVSQSPRYKVTKRGQDVALRCDPISGHVSLYWYRQALGQGPEFLTYFNYEAQQDKSGLPNDRFSAERPEGSISTLTIQRTEQRDSAMYRCASSLGTGEQFFGPGTRLTVL.

The genes are TRBV28 and TRBJ1-1; D is ambiguous. The CDR3 is made up of 15 amino acids. Between the trimmed V and J ends, which lost 7 bases and 11 bases, there was a span of 26 bases. The germline gives CDR1 MDHEN, CDR2 SYDVKM. In DNA form, the CDR3 reads TGTGCCAGCACCCCGGCAGGTAGAGGTTTTATGGGGGCTTTCTTT. As protein: CASTPAGRGFMGAFF.

In regard to this clone: At one boundary the junction diverges from the germline segment, which might be a read error. V is TRBV5-6 and J is TRBJ1-4; no definite D call. This CDR3 is built from 13 residues. Looked up from germline, CDR1 is SGHDT and CDR2 is YYEEEE. CDR3: CASSPLVSEKLFF. DNA for the CDR3: TGTGCCAGCAGCCCCCTTGTTTCGGAAAAATTGTTTTTT.

The V gene is TRBV19, the J gene TRBJ2-1; no clear D. Trimming pared 1 base from V and 8 bases from J, leaving 3 bases between. This CDR3 comprises 11 residues. Germline CDR1 is LNHDA and CDR2 is SQIVND (reference sequence). This CDR3 reads CASSIADEQFF. Here the CDR3 DNA reads TGTGCCAGTAGTATAGCAGATGAGCAGTTCTTC.

V gene TRBV19 combines with J gene TRBJ2-7, with TRBD1 matching 7 bases. Germline-derived CDR1 and CDR2 are LNHDA and SQIVND (reference sequence). V was clipped by 4 bases and J by 2 bases; unmatched bases: 5. The CDR3 covers 14 residues. In DNA, the CDR3 is TGTGCCAGTAGTAAGGAACAGGGGACCTACGAGCAGTACTTC. The encoded protein is CASSKEQGTYEQYF. Full variable domain (outside the CDR3, taken from reference TRBV19 and TRBJ2-7): DGGITQSPKYLFRKEGQNVTLSCEQNLNHDAMYWYRQDPGQGLRLIYYSQIVNDFQKGDIAEGYSVSREKKESFPLTVTSAQKNPTAFYLCASSKEQGTYEQYFGPGTRLTVT.

This chain links TRBV3-1 (or the pseudogene TRBV3-2) with TRBJ2-7, with no clear D. CDR3 length: 13 residues. Germline V gene sequence: CDR1 LGHDT, CDR2 YNNKEL (reference sequence). The V and J ends lost 0 bases and 6 bases respectively, with 9 bases between them. The CDR3 DNA sequence: TGTGCCAGCAGCCAAGAATCTTTGCTCGAGCAGTACTTC. This codes for CASSQESLLEQYF.

The chain carries TRBV11-3 and TRBJ2-7; D gene unclear. Germline V gene sequence: CDR1 SGHNT, CDR2 YENEEA. The V end was cut by 4 bases, the J end by 1 base, with 5 bases between. This CDR3 region has 12 residues. The CDR3 sequence: CASSSSSYEQYF. The CDR3, as DNA: TGTGCCAGCAGCTCCAGTTCCTACGAGCAGTACTTC.

This clone appeared once. A much larger clonotype is one base distant, so this may be a read error. The chain uses TRBV24-1 and TRBJ1-5, with D tentatively TRBD1 (6 bases). This CDR3 has 15 residues. Germline V gives CDR1 KGHDR, CDR2 SFDVKD. The CDR3 DNA reads as TGTGCCACCAGTGATTTGGGGGCAGGGGATCAGCTCCAGCATTTT. Its translation is CATSDLGAGDQLQHF.

Concerning this clone itself: The limits of the CDR3 on the DNA are not certain, so only TCRdb's listed CDR3 is given. The rearrangement links TRBV21-1 to TRBJ2-2; the table's D call TRBD2 went unverified against the DNA. TRBV21-1 is a known pseudogene. Inclusive of both ends, the CDR3 amounts to 16 amino acids. CDR3 region: CASSKDFGGGTGELFF.

The gene calls are TRBV19 and TRBJ2-3; 9 bases align to TRBD1. V trimming: 3 bases; J trimming: 7 bases; junction bases outside the gene matches: 11. The germline V gene encodes CDR1 LNHDA and CDR2 SQIVND (reference sequence). The CDR3 is 16 amino acids. The CDR3 loop reads CASSMGDREARYTQYF. The CDR3 bases are TGTGCCAGTAGTATGGGGGACAGGGAAGCTAGATATACGCAGTATTTT.

The chain recombines TRBV15 with TRBJ2-2; D call uncertain. This CDR3 spans 13 amino acids. Germline assignment: CDR1 LNHNV and CDR2 YYDKDF (reference sequence). V was clipped by 0 bases and J by 6 bases, with 5 bases between them. CDR3 sequence: CATSRDPPGELFF. For the CDR3, the DNA is TGTGCCACCAGCAGAGATCCCCCCGGGGAGCTGTTTTTT.

V gene TRBV5-1 combines with J gene TRBJ2-1; 7 bases align to TRBD2. Trimming cost V 3 bases and J 8 bases; bases outside gene matches: 8. Germline CDR1 SGHRS, CDR2 YFSETQ. The CDR3 sequence is 14 residues long. This CDR3 reads CASSSGEGHDEQFF. Written as DNA, the CDR3 is TGCGCCAGCAGCTCGGGGGAGGGCCACGATGAGCAGTTCTTC.

V usage is TRBV5-1 and J usage is TRBJ2-1; D tentatively fits TRBD1 or TRBD2 (5 bases each). Germline V CDR1 and CDR2: SGHRS, YFSETQ. The V end was cut by 0 bases, the J end by 7 bases, with 14 bases between. The CDR3 spans 15 residues. CDR3 loop: CASSLAAGTTNEQFF. The CDR3 DNA reads TGCGCCAGCAGCTTGGCTGCCGGGACGACGAATGAGCAGTTCTTC. Combining the CDR3 with reference TRBV5-1 and TRBJ2-1 gives the whole variable domain KAGVTQTPRYLIKTRGQQVTLSCSPISGHRSVSWYQQTPGQGLQFLFEYFSETQRNKGNFPGRFSGRQFSNSRSEMNVSTLELGDSALYLCASSLAAGTTNEQFFGPGTRLTVL.

For this clone: Different DNA sequences within this sample yield the same CDR3. The V gene is TRBV6-5, the J gene TRBJ1-1, with D hard to call. The length of the CDR3 is 12 residues. The germline V gene has CDR1 MNHEY and CDR2 SVGAGI. Trimming stripped 8 bases from V and 0 bases from J, with 7 bases between. The CDR3 here is CASREVNTEAFF. The CDR3 nucleotides read TGTGCCAGCCGAGAGGTGAACACTGAAGCTTTCTTT.

The genes are TRBV9 and TRBJ2-2, with 11 bases fitting TRBD2. CDR3 length: 14 amino acids. V was pared by 3 bases and J by 7 bases, with 2 bases of the junction left unmatched. The germline gives CDR1 SGDLS, CDR2 YYNGEE. This CDR3 is CASSALAGGGELFF. CDR3 coding DNA: TGTGCCAGCAGCGCCCTAGCGGGGGGCGGGGAGCTGTTTTTT.

This clone was seen a single time. The genes are TRBV11-3 and TRBJ2-5; the match to TRBD2 covers 10 bases. The CDR3 extends over 15 amino acids. V lost 5 bases and J lost 3; bases outside the gene matches: 6. Germline V gene lookup returns CDR1 SGHNT and CDR2 YENEEA. The CDR3 is CASSHLAGVEETQYF. In DNA form, the CDR3 reads TGTGCCAGCAGCCACCTAGCGGGAGTAGAAGAGACCCAGTACTTC.

The rearrangement joins TRBV24-1 to TRBJ1-1; unclear D gene. The CDR3 length is 13 residues. V was trimmed by 2 bases and J by 1 base, leaving 4 bases between them. Germline assignment: CDR1 KGHDR and CDR2 SFDVKD. Here the CDR3 DNA reads TGTGCCACCAGTGATTGGGGGAACACTGAAGCTTTCTTT. Translated: CATSDWGNTEAFF.

The chain joins TRBV7-9 to TRBJ1-1; possible D gene TRBD1, 6 bases. V lost 1 base and J lost 0, with 12 bases in between. The germline gives CDR1 SEHNR, CDR2 FQNEAQ (reference sequence). The CDR3 is 16 amino acids. The DNA for the CDR3 is TGTGCCAGCAGCTTAGGAGATCAGGGGATGAACACTGAAGCTTTCTTT. Translation: CASSLGDQGMNTEAFF.

Comment on this clone: A clone one base away is much larger, so this may be a read error. The rearrangement uses TRBV6-6 and TRBJ1-2; D remains unclear. V was clipped by 5 bases and J by 2 bases, with 24 bases between them. Germline CDR1 and CDR2: MNHNY and SVGAGI (reference sequence). The CDR3 runs 18 residues. CDR3 coding DNA: TGTGCCAGCAGTCAACACCGAACCCACTTTCGAGCGAACTATGGCTACACCTTC. Protein product: CASSQHRTHFRANYGYTF.

Here the CDR3 DNA reads TGTGCCAGCAGTTATCAGGGGGGATGGGATGGCTACACCTTC. This translates into CASSYQGGWDGYTF. J is TRBJ1-2 and V is TRBV6-5, with 7 bases lining up with TRBD1. Trimming cost V 3 bases and J 6 bases; bases outside gene matches: 7. This CDR3 contains 14 residues. The V gene's germline CDR1 is MNHEY and CDR2 SVGAGI.

With regard to this clone: A junction boundary mismatches the germline segment, possibly from a read error. As DNA, the CDR3 is TGTACCAGCAGTGAAGCAGGACTAGCGGGAGGATTAGATACGCAGTATTTT. This codes for CTSSEAGLAGGLDTQYF. This chain uses TRBV2 with TRBJ2-3, with 14 bases that match TRBD2. There are 17 residues in the CDR3. Germline V lookup: CDR1 SNHLY, CDR2 FYNNEI.